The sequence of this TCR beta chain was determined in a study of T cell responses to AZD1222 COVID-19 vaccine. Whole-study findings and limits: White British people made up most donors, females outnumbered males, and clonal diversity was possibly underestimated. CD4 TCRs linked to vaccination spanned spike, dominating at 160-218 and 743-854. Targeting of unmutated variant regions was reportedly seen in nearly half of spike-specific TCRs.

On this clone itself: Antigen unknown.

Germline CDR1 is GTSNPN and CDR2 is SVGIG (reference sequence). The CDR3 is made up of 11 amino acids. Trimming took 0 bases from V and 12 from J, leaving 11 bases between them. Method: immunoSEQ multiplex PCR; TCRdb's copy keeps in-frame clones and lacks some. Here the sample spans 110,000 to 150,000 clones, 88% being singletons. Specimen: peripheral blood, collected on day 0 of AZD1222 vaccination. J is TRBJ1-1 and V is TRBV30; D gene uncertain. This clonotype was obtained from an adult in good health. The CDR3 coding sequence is TGTGCCTGGAGTGTAGGTGAGAGATCTTTCTTT. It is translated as CAWSVGERSFF.